The clone carrying this T cell receptor (beta chain) was recorded at least ten times. The sample belongs to a study of spatial heterogeneity in lung cancer. Time point: sample taken at primary tumor resection. Sequencing covered unsorted whole RNA taken from tumor, nontumor lung or frozen PBMC. The germline V gene has CDR1 SGHTA and CDR2 FQGNSA. Trimming cost V 2 bases and J 2 bases, with 13 bases left between them. The CDR3 contains 16 residues. On each TCR cDNA molecule, a unique molecular identifier was present. TCRdb re-analysed the 5' RACE reads in MiXCR, keeping a single row per CDR3 protein. The table includes about 21,000 distinct CDR3 sequences, just over 4.5% detected once.

This material consisted of PBMCs, taken at surgery. The clonotype originates from a male donor with early-stage non-small cell lung cancer. The chain couples TRBV7-2 to TRBJ1-5; the D is unclear. CDR3 protein: CASSLRASGGNQPQHF. The CDR3 bases are TGTGCCAGCAGCTTAAGGGCTTCCGGGGGCAATCAGCCCCAGCATTTT. Full variable domain (rest looked up from reference TRBV7-2 and TRBJ1-5): GAGVSQSPSNKVTEKGKDVELRCDPISGHTALYWYRQSLGQGLEFLIYFQGNSAPDKSGLPSDRFSAERTGGSVSTLTIQRTQQEDSAVYLCASSLRASGGNQPQHFGDGTRLSIL.